The present T cell receptor (beta chain) was sequenced within a study of cytomegalovirus exposure and HLA in healthy donors. The overall study: Within the Caucasian-associated ancestry cluster were roughly 79% of the approximately 400 genotyped donors.

Worth noting for this clone: Antigen unknown.

A multiplex PCR was run with 60 Vbeta primers and 13 Jbeta primers. Assay used: immunoSEQ multiplex PCR; TCRdb lists only in-frame clones, some missing. The sample lists more than 150,000 clones; less than 90% were seen once. Findings and limits, study-wide: The number of N-insertions in an Asian-associated ancestry cluster was reportedly below the roughly 670-donor mean in a later analysis. Confirmation was obtained in vitro that a few CMV-associated chains are specific for CMV antigens. A missense DCLRE1C variant was associated with V- and J-gene trimming of TCR beta chains in a later analysis, and an independent cohort replicated the association.

CDR1 and CDR2 (germline): SGHNT, YYREEE (reference sequence). The CDR3 runs 13 residues. V lost 5 bases, J lost 5 bases, and 11 bases lay in between. The sequencing input was PBMCs. The clonotype comes from a girl aged 5-17 years in good health and CMV-seropositive. V usage is TRBV5-4 and J usage is TRBJ1-5, with unresolved D. CDR3 in DNA: TGTGCCAGCAGTAACGGCGGGGATCAGCCCCAGCATTTT. Its protein product is CASSNGGDQPQHF. The full variable domain, with the rest looked up from reference TRBV5-4 and TRBJ1-5, is ETGVTQSPTHLIKTRGQQVTLRCSSQSGHNTVSWYQQALGQGPQFIFQYYREEENGRGNFPPRFSGLQFPNYSSELNVNALELDDSALYLCASSNGGDQPQHFGDGTRLSIL.